Detailed here is one TCR beta chain. Its specificity is unknown. The entry originates in a study of OX40 agonist ivuxolimab in advanced cancers. For the study at large: The dose-escalation group included hepatocellular carcinoma, melanoma, renal cell carcinoma and head and neck cancer. Partial responses were recorded for three patients, including one with hepatocellular carcinoma and two with cutaneous melanoma. Study results and caveats: At doses 0.1 to 3.0 mg/kg, CD4+ and CD8+ clones expanded. On average, a greater number of expanded clones characterised CD8+ T cells relative to CD4+.

This CDR3 comprises 14 residues. Germline CDR1 is KGHSH and CDR2 is LQKENI. Trimming removed 3 bases at V and 6 bases at J, with 11 bases between. The assay was immunoSEQ multiplex PCR, and TCRdb's table has in-frame clones only and misses some. This sample has fewer than 25,000 clones; around 86% occur once, and the top ten carry about 15%. The starting material was CD4+ or CD8+ T cells sorted from blood, obtained in a trial of the OX40 agonist ivuxolimab. J is TRBJ2-2 and V is TRBV18; D gene uncertain. The sequence was collected from an adult with an advanced solid tumor such as melanoma, head and neck, liver or kidney cancer. The CDR3 loop reads CASSPEVGPGELFF. In DNA form, the CDR3 reads TGTGCCAGCTCACCCGAGGTCGGTCCCGGGGAGCTGTTTTTT.